This TCR beta chain emerged from a study of neurological immune-mediated disorders. Notes on the study in general: None of the CDR3 amino acid sequences found in expanded clones was shared across subjects. This suggests that the TCR-beta repertoires were private in all groups.

5'RACE employing 10-nucleotide random UMIs yielded the cDNA. TCRdb called the 5' RACE reads again in MiXCR, with one record for every CDR3 protein. The data contain tens of thousands of distinct CDR3 sequences, roughly an eighth of them singletons. Unsorted libraries were generated from 2 million PBMCs held at -80 degrees C. This clonotype was recorded many times. Its cognate antigen is unknown. Sequences were obtained from PBMCs. This clonotype was obtained from a woman in her fifties or sixties in good health.

Written as DNA, the CDR3 is TGTGCCAGCAGTGAGACAGGAAATATTTATGGCTACACCTTC. It is translated as CASSETGNIYGYTF. V and J are TRBV6-1 and TRBJ1-2; D might be TRBD1 (6 bases). Germline CDR1 and CDR2: MNHNS and SASEGT. The CDR3 contains 14 residues. V was trimmed by 3 bases and J by 5 bases, leaving 13 bases between them.